The clone carrying this T cell receptor (beta chain) is medium-sized by share. Its target is unknown. This CDR3 is built from 12 residues. Trimming removed 5 bases from V and 0 bases from J, with 4 bases in between. Germline loops: CDR1 SEHNR, CDR2 FQNEAQ (reference sequence). A total of 2 million PBMCs stored at -80 degrees C provided the unsorted libraries. These data originate in a study of neurological immune-mediated disorders. Study conclusions and caveats: Whereas HTLV-1-associated myelopathy showed the most TCR clonal expansion, multiple sclerosis showed the least, with levels below those of healthy controls.

One entry per CDR3 protein results from TCRdb running MiXCR on the 5' RACE reads. The data contain about 26,000 distinct CDR3 sequences, 3.3% of them singletons. The specimen was PBMCs. This sequence joins TRBV7-9 and TRBJ2-5; D gene ambiguous. The sequence came from a woman aged 30 to 39 with multiple sclerosis. The CDR3 is CASSPDQETQYF. CDR3 coding DNA: TGTGCCAGCAGCCCGGACCAAGAGACCCAGTACTTC.